One T cell receptor beta chain is described in this entry. It lacks a known antigen. No much larger clone is present one base from it, and per-base qualities are unavailable. The cohort consisted of 666 healthy bone marrow donors. Cohort members were all nominally healthy when sampled, although unrecorded immune exposures were likely present. The donor was CMV seronegative and was included in the group of around 320 seronegative cohort members. A peripheral blood sample was collected from each donor, and TCR beta sequencing was performed on peripheral blood mononuclear cells. The Qiagen DNeasy Blood Extraction Kit was used to extract genomic DNA from the blood cell samples. Trimming accounts for 2 bases at V and 8 bases at J, while the number of junction bases matched to no gene is 15. The CDR3, from cysteine to phenylalanine, totals 17 residues. Solely the CDR3 DNA is kept, with 51 bases framed from the first base. CDR1 and CDR2 (WNHNN, SYGVQD) derive from the germline V gene (reference sequence).

This entry comes from a study of cytomegalovirus exposure and HLA in healthy donors (TCRdb year 2017). The study in broad terms: According to an earlier analysis of several hundred of the donors, some 170 million T cells yielded some 120 million unique TCR beta sequences and 276 Gb of sequence data. Of the roughly 420 genotyped donors, roughly 80% were placed in the genetic ancestry cluster associated with self-reported Caucasian donors. In the later analysis, no new phenotypic data were used to find candidate immune exposures; instead, reliance was placed on TCR beta sequences and their occurrence across donors. The study was designed to test whether signatures of past pathogen exposure could be identified by cataloging public T cell receptors. Every discovery cohort repertoire had been produced on one sequencing platform. Roughly 5 DR-DQ haplotypes were handled as single units for association and clustering because linkage in the cohort was strong. Genome-wide SNP genotypes for about 55% of the roughly 670 donors were used in a later genetic analysis, which treated that subset as a discovery cohort. To predict cytomegalovirus infection status, the study combined high-throughput TCR immunosequencing, statistical association of individual TCRs with disease status, and machine learning. A separate validation cohort of about 110 different subjects was used in addition to the approximately 670-subject first cohort. Alongside the repertoire data, information on donor age, sex, ethnicity and CMV serostatus was compiled. In an earlier analysis of over 550 of the donors, high-throughput TCR beta sequencing was used to judge whether each TCR beta V gene segment behaved as functional or pseudogenic. Typing coverage differed by locus: A, B, C, DRB1 and DQB1 were typed in about 629-640 donors, DQA1 in about 550, DPA1 in 600 to 610, and DPB1 in 450 to 480. HLA typing included class I and class II loci at four-digit resolution. The study profiled the T cell repertoires of 550 to 700 subjects by immunosequencing and related them to cytomegalovirus serostatus. To study patterns of TCR occurrence, a later analysis re-analyzed previously published TCR beta repertoires from around 670 donors and added high-resolution HLA genotyping. On average, roughly 250,000 unique TCR beta nucleotide sequences were sequenced per donor among 398 genotyped donors of the cohort, with 15% to 20% of those sequences being non-productive. An early release covering 500 to 750 HLA-typed donors comprised roughly 300 gigabases of sequencing data and approximately 85 million unique TCR sequences.

Broader findings and caveats from the paper: The cohort was sequenced for TCR beta chains only, and without alpha or paired-chain data the features that could be detected were limited. When HLA alleles, especially DR and DQ, strongly co-occurred, TCR associations were difficult to assign to individual alleles. Linkage disequilibrium might explain the correlated functional status among segregating V segments, but an unknown experimental factor could not be excluded. According to the authors, the approach could potentially be generalized to other disease states and immunological phenotypes. A later analysis found that most CMV-associated TCR beta chains appeared HLA-restricted, with HLA associations seemingly driven largely by CMV exposure. A later analysis reported that several top co-occurrence clusters appeared linked to parvovirus B19, influenza, CMV and Epstein-Barr virus. In a later analysis, TCR association rates were found to vary across HLA loci, with the most associated TCRs seen for DRB1 alleles and the fewest for HLA-C alleles. A later genetic analysis associated a missense DCLRE1C variant with V-gene and J-gene trimming of TCR beta chains, and an independent cohort replicated the association. Some IMGT-functional V segments, including TRBV6-2 and TRBV6-3, could not be distinguished by the 87-base-pair reads and were therefore excluded. In an earlier analysis of approximately 590 of the donors, most TCR beta V segments appeared in productive rearrangements about 87% or about 30% of the time, broadly matching IMGT annotations. For the cohort, immune exposure information was limited to CMV serostatus. At a false discovery rate of 0.05, a later analysis linked approximately 18,000 TCR beta sequences to specific HLA alleles. Compared with the 666-donor mean, donors in an Asian-associated ancestry cluster had fewer N-insertions in productive TCRs, according to a later genetic analysis. Because HLA typing was missing for some donors at each locus, association tests included only the typed subset. The presence/absence analyses assumed that sequencing depth was roughly uniform across donors, and that assumption may not be true. A further reported finding was that TCR beta sequences accurately predicted the HLA-A and HLA-B alleles for most subjects in the first cohort. Three of the identified cytomegalovirus-associated TCR beta chains were confirmed in vitro to be specific for cytomegalovirus antigens. While some public TCRs were present in many individuals, most TCR sequences turned up only very rarely across donors. Compared with equally common non-associated chains, HLA-associated TCR beta chains in a later analysis were more clonally expanded and had lower generation probabilities. The earlier analysis of nearly 600 of the donors excluded approximately 17 rarely observed V segments, including chromosome 9 orphons, because counts were too low. The classifier was reported to diagnose cytomegalovirus status with high specificity and sensitivity in both the original cohort and the validation cohort. The study listed approximately 150 TCR beta chains as associated with cytomegalovirus. A cluster of highly shared sequence variants was judged likely to be a technical artifact of the sequencing pipeline.

The library came from the immunoSEQ multiplex PCR assay. For the multiplex PCR, a mixture combining 60 forward primers for TCR Vbeta segments and 13 reverse primers for TCR Jbeta segments was used. Amplification of the CDR3 region of rearranged TCR beta genes was performed with a multiplex PCR assay on genomic DNA. On the Illumina HiSeq System, the amplified TCR beta libraries were sequenced as 87-base-pair reads. In the source study's methods: In a later analysis, tens of millions of unique TCR beta chains were counted across the approximately 640 repertoires, and around 10 million of these chains were shared by at least two donors. Raw reads were error-corrected and collapsed into unique sequences with a nearest-neighbor algorithm that merged closely related sequences to remove PCR and sequencing errors. Alignment of CDR3 sequences to IMGT reference sequences was used to assign V, D and J gene segments. For a sequence to be retained, a match of at least six nucleotides to both a V gene segment and a J gene segment was required. A rearrangement was called productive if the CDR3 had no stop codons and remained in frame with V and J, and every other rearrangement was called non-productive. Following IMGT convention, CDR3 was defined as the stretch from the second conserved V-encoded cysteine up to the conserved J-encoded phenylalanine. The earlier analysis of about 640 of the donors excluded any sequence lacking an unambiguous match to a single V gene segment. An earlier analysis of 587 of the donors classified V segments as functional when productive rearrangements were above 56.7% and as segregating when the standard deviation between donors was above 5%. A statistical classification framework was built to diagnose cytomegalovirus status from the catalog of TCR beta chain sequences. In a later analysis, V and J genes were assigned by comparing TCR nucleotide sequences against IMGT/GENE-DB human TR gene sequences. In a later analysis, CDR3 sequences and most-parsimonious VDJ recombination scenarios were assigned using the TCRdist pipeline. In a later analysis, each TCR beta chain was defined by its CDR3 amino acid sequence together with its V-gene family, and reads lacking a unique V-gene family were excluded. In a later analysis, several hundred highly shared, low-generation-probability nucleotide sequences were removed to address suspected cross-contamination and a sequencing artifact. In a later analysis, a clonal expansion index was calculated for each public chain from normalized within-repertoire ranks of inferred template counts. A later analysis computed generation probabilities with a VDJ recombination model fitted to out-of-frame rearrangements, and checked the results against IGoR. In a later analysis, TCR-TCR, TCR-HLA and TCR-CMV co-occurrence was scored with hypergeometric tests, and a repertoire-size bias correction was applied to TCR pairs. To estimate false discovery rates, a later analysis permuted the HLA or CMV assignments 20 times. A later analysis grouped co-occurring TCRs with DBSCAN, adding TCRdist sequence similarity when clustering within HLA-allele-positive subsets. Co-occurrence clustering excluded repertoires with fewer than 30,000 or more than 120,000 public chains, plus five with anomalous nucleotide sharing. This is the immuneACCESS table as TCRdb keeps it, with only in-frame sequences that have V and J called. A part of the clones is gone; compared with another copy, unresolved V genes explain less than half, and the rest is unexplained. The V and J calls and clone size come from that table; D and trimming were worked out from the DNA. This sample has 130,000 to 150,000 clones in its table, and roughly 78% of those were observed once. The top ten constitute approximately 2.3% of the sample.

The rearranged chain carries TRBV10-1 and TRBJ2-1, with 7 bases matching TRBD2. The receptor comes from a man aged 25-40 years in good health and CMV-seronegative. Sequencing was done on a sample of PBMCs. At the DNA level, the sequence is TGCGCCAGCAGTGAGCGGGTAGGAGCTAGCGGTAATTATGAGCAGTTCTTC. Translated, it reads CASSERVGASGNYEQFF.